The 19 T cell receptor beta chains in this list originate from one sample, sequenced in a study of blood T cells in healthy people across ages. Combining a sample-barcoded 5' primer with a J-beta primer mix, a second PCR ran for about 7 to 11 cycles. TCRdb reprocessed the 5' RACE reads via MiXCR and lists one record per CDR3 protein. The repertoire includes hundreds of thousands of distinct CDR3 sequences, 25% to 30% of them detected once, and approximately 15% sits in the top ten. Sequencing was done on a sample of blood. The receptors stem from a woman older than 75 in good health.

This clonotype was seen many times. This chain uses TRBV7-2 with TRBJ1-2; D not certain. V was pared by 0 bases and J by 0 bases, with 17 bases between. The CDR3 runs 18 residues. Germline V CDR1 and CDR2: SGHTA, FQGNSA. The CDR3 DNA reads TGTGCCAGCAGCTTAGCTCGGAACATTCTTCAGCCTAACTATGGCTACACCTTC. This translates into CASSLARNILQPNYGYTF.

This clonotype was found many times. The chain combines TRBV6-5 with TRBJ2-7, with TRBD2 matching 10 bases. Germline lookup yields CDR1 MNHEY and CDR2 SVGAGI. This CDR3 spans 17 amino acids. V trimming: 4 bases; J trimming: 0 bases; junction bases outside the gene matches: 9. CDR3 protein: CASSSLRTSGASYEQYF. In DNA, the CDR3 is TGTGCCAGCAGTTCCCTTAGGACTAGCGGCGCCTCCTACGAGCAGTACTTC.

In this sample, this clonotype turned up many times. The chain carries TRBV6-2 or TRBV6-3 and TRBJ2-5; D is unclear. CDR1 MNHEY and CDR2 SVGEGT come from the germline V gene. The CDR3 covers 12 residues. V was pared by 6 bases and J by 4 bases, with 9 bases between. Here the CDR3 reads CASRVGGETQYF. CDR3 nucleotides: TGTGCCAGCAGGGTGGGTGGAGAGACCCAGTACTTC.

The chain couples TRBV18 to TRBJ2-7; 7 nucleotides agree with TRBD1. Looked up from germline, CDR1 is KGHSH and CDR2 is LQKENI. This CDR3 spans 15 amino acids. The junction had 8 bases not matched to a gene; V was cut back by 4 bases and J by 2 bases. The DNA for the CDR3 is TGTGCCAGCTCACGCTCGGCAGGGGGTCCCTACGAGCAGTACTTC. Its translation: CASSRSAGGPYEQYF. The full variable domain, its missing parts supplied by reference TRBV18 and TRBJ2-7, is NAGVMQNPRHLVRRRGQEARLRCSPMKGHSHVYWYRQLPEEGLKFMVYLQKENIIDESGMPKERFSAEFPKEGPSILRIQQVVRGDSAAYFCASSRSAGGPYEQYFGPGTRLTVT.

V and J are TRBV3-1 and TRBJ2-3, with D perhaps TRBD1 (6 bases). The CDR3 sequence is 15 residues long. V lost 3 bases, J lost 2 bases, and 12 bases lay in between. Germline-derived CDR1 and CDR2 are LGHDT and YNNKEL (reference sequence). CDR3 amino acids: CASSQGDTDTDTQYF. The CDR3 DNA is TGTGCCAGCAGCCAGGGGGACACGGACACAGATACGCAGTATTTT.

This clonotype came up many times. This may be a read error, as it is one base from a much larger clone. The chain has TRBV3-1 and TRBJ2-5, with 7 bases identical to TRBD2. V lost 1 base, J lost 11 bases, and 10 bases stayed unmatched. Germline CDR1 LGHDT, CDR2 YNNKEL (reference sequence). The CDR3 sequence is 14 residues long. Here the CDR3 DNA reads TGTGCCAGCAGCCAAGGGACTAGTCGCCATGAGCAGTACTTC. This sequence encodes CASSQGTSRHEQYF.

This clonotype was recorded at least ten times. The V gene is TRBV6-6, the J gene TRBJ1-2; D might be TRBD1 (6 bases). The CDR3 contains 13 residues. Germline CDR1 MNHNY, CDR2 SVGAGI (reference sequence). V lost 10 bases and J lost 4, with 16 bases in between. CDR3 sequence (DNA): TGTGCCACCGCACAGGGACAAGGCTATGGCTACACCTTC. The encoded protein is CATAQGQGYGYTF.

About this clonotype: Its ends do not fully match the called genes, so a read error is possible. This rearrangement joins TRBV20-1 to TRBJ1-5; TRBD1 aligns across 7 bases. Germline V gene sequence: CDR1 DFQATT, CDR2 SNEGSKA (reference sequence). The CDR3 is 15 amino acids. CDR3 region: CGAVDRVRSNQPQHF. The CDR3 coding sequence is TGCGGTGCCGTTGACAGGGTTCGTAGCAATCAGCCCCAGCATTTT.

In its sample, this clonotype was seen many times. The genes are TRBV7-2 and TRBJ2-4; D gene ambiguous. CDR1 and CDR2 (germline): SGHTA, FQGNSA. The CDR3 is 14 amino acids. Deletions cut 1 base from V and 4 bases from J, with 8 bases between. The DNA of the CDR3 is TGTGCCAGCAGCTTAGGCTTCAGTAAAAACATTCAGTACTTC. It yields the protein CASSLGFSKNIQYF.

This clonotype was found once. V and J are TRBV30 and TRBJ1-1; D gene uncertain. This CDR3 comprises 15 residues. Deletions cut 0 bases from V and 1 base from J, with 12 bases between. Germline V gene sequence: CDR1 GTSNPN, CDR2 SVGIG (reference sequence). The CDR3 here is CAWSVPRLGNTEAFF. The CDR3 DNA reads TGTGCCTGGAGTGTACCGAGACTGGGGAACACTGAAGCTTTCTTT.

This clonotype was seen a few times. A much larger clonotype is one base distant, so this may be a read error. The genes are TRBV28 and TRBJ2-7; possibly TRBD1 for D (6 bases). Germline-derived CDR1 and CDR2 are MDHEN and SYDVKM. The CDR3 length is 14 residues. Trimming shortened V by 3 bases and J by 7 bases, and 16 bases separated the two germline ends. The CDR3 nucleotides are TGTGCCAGCAGTTTCTTCAGGGGAAGCAATGAGCAGTACTTC. Translated, it gives CASSFFRGSNEQYF.

This clonotype showed up just once. The gene calls are TRBV4-1 and TRBJ1-4; 7 bases are a match to TRBD1. Germline CDR1 is MGHRA and CDR2 is YSYEKL. The CDR3 covers 16 residues. Trimming removed 4 bases from V and 6 bases from J; junction bases left unmatched: 11. This CDR3 reads CASSPDREAGDEKLFF. In DNA, the CDR3 is TGCGCCAGCAGCCCAGACAGGGAGGCAGGAGATGAAAAACTGTTTTTT.

This chain links TRBV7-7 with TRBJ2-2; D possibly corresponds to TRBD1 (6 bases). The CDR3 is made up of 14 amino acids. Germline V CDR1 and CDR2: SSHAT, FNYEAQ (reference sequence). Trimming removed 7 bases from V and 1 base from J, with 10 bases in between. CDR3 DNA sequence: TGTGCCAGCACCCTGACAGGGAACACCGGGGAGCTGTTTTTT. It encodes CASTLTGNTGELFF.

J is TRBJ2-4 and V is TRBV12-3 or TRBV12-4; D might be TRBD1 or TRBD2, each matching 5 bases. The CDR3 contains 14 residues. Trimming took 4 bases from V and 7 from J, leaving 14 bases between them. The CDR3 sequence is CASSSRDPVNIQYF. The CDR3 nucleotides read TGTGCCAGCAGTTCCCGGGACCCCGTGAACATTCAGTACTTC.

The table lists this clonotype with many counts. The J gene is TRBJ1-4, the V gene TRBV3-1; weak D call: TRBD1 (5 bases). The CDR3 runs to 17 residues. V lost 0 bases, J lost 4 bases, and 15 bases lay in between. Looked up from germline, CDR1 is LGHDT and CDR2 is YNNKEL (reference sequence). This CDR3 is CASSQDLPGRLNEKLFF. As DNA, the CDR3 is TGTGCCAGCAGCCAAGACCTACCGGGACGGCTTAATGAAAAACTGTTTTTT.

As regards this clonotype: It may be a read error: a sequence one base away is much more abundant. This chain links TRBV6-1 with TRBJ2-5; D tentatively fits TRBD1 or TRBD2 (5 bases each). Trimming stripped 5 bases from V and 11 bases from J, with 30 bases between. Germline assignment: CDR1 MNHNS and CDR2 SASEGT. The CDR3 is 17 amino acids. CDR3 bases: TGTGCCAGCAGTATCCCCGAGGGGCGGGCGCTCTACAATGAGCAGTACTTC. The encoded protein is CASSIPEGRALYNEQYF.

The chain couples TRBV6-2 or TRBV6-3 to TRBJ1-1; 8 positions agree with TRBD1. In germline, CDR1 is MNHEY, CDR2 SVGEGT. The CDR3 sequence is 15 residues long. Trimming at V came to 2 bases and at J to 4 bases, leaving 6 bases not matched to a gene. CDR3 amino acids: CASSYIGRGLTEAFF. Here the CDR3 DNA reads TGTGCCAGCAGTTACATCGGCAGGGGGCTCACTGAAGCTTTCTTT.

This clonotype showed up just a few times. The CDR3 loop is CSARDPGLTNEQFF. CDR3 nucleotide sequence: TGCAGTGCTAGAGATCCGGGGTTGACCAATGAGCAGTTCTTC. J is TRBJ2-1 and V is TRBV20-1, with D perhaps TRBD2 (5 bases). With 0 bases removed from V and 6 bases from J, the gap between germline ends came to 12 bases. Germline-derived CDR1 and CDR2 are DFQATT and SNEGSKA (reference sequence). The CDR3 runs 14 residues.

Only a few counts were recorded for this clonotype. A much larger clone lies a single base off, so this may be a read error. The chain joins TRBV6-2 or TRBV6-3 to TRBJ2-5, with D possibly being TRBD2 (5 bases). CDR1 and CDR2 (germline): MNHEY, SVGEGT. The V and J ends lost 6 bases and 0 bases respectively, with 11 bases between them. The CDR3 has 14 amino acids. The CDR3 DNA is TGTGCCAGCAGACGAGCGGACTACCAAGAGACCCAGTACTTC. The encoded protein is CASRRADYQETQYF.